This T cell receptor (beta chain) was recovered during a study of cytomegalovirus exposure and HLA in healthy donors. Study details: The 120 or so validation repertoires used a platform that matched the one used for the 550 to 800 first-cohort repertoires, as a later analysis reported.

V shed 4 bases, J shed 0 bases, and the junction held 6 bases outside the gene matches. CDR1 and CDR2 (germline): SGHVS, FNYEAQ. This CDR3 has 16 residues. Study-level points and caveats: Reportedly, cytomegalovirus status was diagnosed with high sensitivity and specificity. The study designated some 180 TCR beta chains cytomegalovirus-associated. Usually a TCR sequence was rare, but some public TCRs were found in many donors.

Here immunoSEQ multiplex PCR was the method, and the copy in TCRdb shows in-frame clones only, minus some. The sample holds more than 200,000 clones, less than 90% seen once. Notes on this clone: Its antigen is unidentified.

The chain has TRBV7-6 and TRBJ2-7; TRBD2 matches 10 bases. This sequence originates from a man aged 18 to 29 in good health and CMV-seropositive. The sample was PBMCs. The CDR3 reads CASSSGTSESSYEQYF. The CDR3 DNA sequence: TGTGCCAGCAGCTCGGGGACTAGCGAGAGCTCCTACGAGCAGTACTTC. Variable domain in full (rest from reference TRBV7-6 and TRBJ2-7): GAGVSQSPRYKVTKRGQDVALRCDPISGHVSLYWYRQALGQGPEFLTYFNYEAQQDKSGLPNDRFSAERPEGSISTLTIQRTEQRDSAMYRCASSSGTSESSYEQYFGPGTRLTVT.